The 29 T cell receptor beta chains listed next were all sequenced from one sample in a study of blood T cell repertoires in COVID-19. Method: immunoSEQ multiplex PCR; TCRdb's copy keeps in-frame clones and lacks some. The repertoire includes fewer than 250,000 clones, around 79% of them detected once, and around 11% sits in the top ten. Sample: peripheral blood. These receptors were obtained from a woman in her forties or fifties with acute or convalescent COVID-19.

The V call is TRBV5-1, the J call TRBJ2-3; 10 bases are shared with TRBD2. Trimming cost V 3 bases and J 2 bases; bases outside gene matches: 6. This CDR3 has 16 amino acids. CDR1 is SGHRS, CDR2 YFSETQ, per germline. The CDR3, as DNA: TGCGCCAGCAGCTCCGGTAGCGGGGGGTACACAGATACGCAGTATTTT. This encodes CASSSGSGGYTDTQYF.

This rearrangement joins TRBV15 to TRBJ1-1; the match to TRBD1 covers 9 bases. The J segment lost 4 bases and the V segment lost 5 bases, leaving 8 bases of the junction unmatched. Germline CDR1 is LNHNV and CDR2 is YYDKDF (reference sequence). This CDR3 spans 15 amino acids. In DNA form, the CDR3 reads TGTGCCACCAGCGGAAGGGACAGGGCGGGCACTGAAGCTTTCTTT. Translating gives CATSGRDRAGTEAFF.

The CDR3 sequence: CATSGRMGEQFF. DNA for the CDR3: TGTGCGACTAGCGGGAGAATGGGTGAGCAGTTCTTC. The chain is built from TRBV2 and TRBJ2-1; 12 bases fit TRBD2. This CDR3 has 12 amino acids. Germline values: CDR1 SNHLY, CDR2 FYNNEI.

The chain couples TRBV7-2 to TRBJ2-7, with a possible D match to TRBD2 (6 bases). The V end lost 1 base, the J end lost 2 bases, and 6 bases lay between the germline ends. The CDR3 spans 13 residues. Germline CDR1 reads SGHTA; CDR2 reads FQGNSA. As DNA, the CDR3 is TGTGCCAGCAGCTTAGGACTAGCCTACGAGCAGTACTTC. Translated: CASSLGLAYEQYF. The full variable domain, rest sourced from reference TRBV7-2 and TRBJ2-7, is GAGVSQSPSNKVTEKGKDVELRCDPISGHTALYWYRQSLGQGLEFLIYFQGNSAPDKSGLPSDRFSAERTGGSVSTLTIQRTQQEDSAVYLCASSLGLAYEQYFGPGTRLTVT.

The chain uses TRBV28 and TRBJ1-2, with D unresolved. Trimming pared 10 bases from V and 4 bases from J, leaving 22 bases between. This CDR3 contains 15 residues. Germline V gives CDR1 MDHEN, CDR2 SYDVKM. CDR3 residues: CAITRQLQHGYGYTF. In DNA form, the CDR3 reads TGTGCCATTACTCGCCAATTACAGCATGGCTATGGCTACACCTTC.

The sample holds one count of this clone. J is TRBJ2-1 and V is TRBV19; 10 bases match TRBD1. The junction had 4 bases not matched to a gene; V was cut back by 11 bases and J by 6 bases. The length of the CDR3 is 12 residues. In germline, CDR1 is LNHDA, CDR2 SQIVND (reference sequence). The CDR3 is CASRTGGNEQFF. DNA of the CDR3: TGTGCCTCCCGGACAGGGGGCAATGAGCAGTTCTTC.

This clone was counted between two and nine times. In the same sample, other DNA sequences code for this CDR3. The chain uses TRBV19 and TRBJ2-7; 7 bases are shared with TRBD1. Losses at the gene ends were 1 base for V and 1 base for J; bases not matched to a gene: 1. This CDR3 is built from 14 residues. Per the germline V gene, CDR1 is LNHDA and CDR2 is SQIVND (reference sequence). The CDR3 loop is CASSIGQGSYEQYF. The CDR3 DNA is TGTGCCAGTAGTATAGGACAGGGATCCTACGAGCAGTACTTC.

V gene TRBV3-1 (or the pseudogene TRBV3-2) combines with J gene TRBJ1-4; D gene ambiguous. Germline lookup yields CDR1 LGHDT and CDR2 YNNKEL (reference sequence). V gave up 2 bases and J gave up 4 bases, with 8 bases separating them. CDR3 length equals 14 residues. The chain's CDR3 is CASSQRCDNEKLFF. CDR3 DNA sequence: TGTGCCAGCAGCCAAAGATGCGATAATGAAAAACTGTTTTTT.

The J gene is TRBJ2-1, the V gene TRBV27, with 8 bases aligning to TRBD1. This CDR3 comprises 14 residues. V lost 6 bases, J lost 5 bases, and 6 bases stayed unmatched. Germline V gives CDR1 MNHEY, CDR2 SMNVEV (reference sequence). CDR3 residues: CASRDRVRNNEQFF. CDR3 bases: TGTGCCAGCAGGGACAGGGTTCGGAACAATGAGCAGTTCTTC.

The V and J genes are TRBV12-3 or TRBV12-4 and TRBJ1-1; 7 bases are a match to TRBD1. Trimming took 5 bases from V and 4 from J; bases not matched to a gene: 4. This CDR3 is built from 13 residues. DNA of the CDR3: TGTGCCAGCAGTAGACAGGGAGGCACTGAAGCTTTCTTT. Encoded protein: CASSRQGGTEAFF.

The chain combines TRBV3-1 (or the pseudogene TRBV3-2) with TRBJ2-7; perhaps TRBD1 as D (6 bases). The CDR3 sequence is 15 residues long. V was cut by 1 base and J by 7 bases, with 17 bases left in between. Germline V gene data show CDR1 as LGHDT and CDR2 as YNNKEL (reference sequence). CDR3 protein: CASSQVRTAVSEQYF. The CDR3, as DNA: TGTGCCAGCAGCCAAGTGAGGACAGCCGTCTCTGAGCAGTACTTC.

CDR3 nucleotide sequence: TGTGCCTGGAGAGGGGCAGGCAATCAGCCCCAGCATTTT. Its protein product is CAWRGAGNQPQHF. The chain carries TRBV30 and TRBJ1-5, with TRBD1 as a possible D gene (5 bases). The CDR3 sequence is 13 residues long. Trimming left V 3 bases short and J 2 bases short, with 8 bases between. Germline assignment: CDR1 GTSNPN and CDR2 SVGIG (reference sequence).

The chain combines TRBV7-9 with TRBJ2-7; D is possibly TRBD1 (5 bases). This CDR3 contains 15 residues. CDR1 and CDR2 (germline): SEHNR, FQNEAQ (reference sequence). V dropped 0 bases and J dropped 5 bases, with 14 bases sitting between them. The CDR3 coding sequence is TGTGCCAGCAGCTTAGCCCAGGGCAGTTTGGACGAGCAGTACTTC. This translates into CASSLAQGSLDEQYF.

This clone was picked up one time. J is TRBJ1-2 and V is TRBV10-3; 7 positions match TRBD1. J lost 0 bases, V lost 4 bases, and 20 bases had no gene match. Germline V gene data show CDR1 as ENHRY and CDR2 as SYGVKD. This CDR3 region has 20 residues. Here the CDR3 reads CAISVPQSTGNPLSNYGYTF. The CDR3 nucleotides read TGTGCCATCAGTGTCCCTCAATCGACAGGGAACCCCCTATCTAACTATGGCTACACCTTC.

This clone was seen more than once but under ten times. V usage is TRBV5-1 and J usage is TRBJ2-5; 10 nucleotides line up with TRBD1. In germline, CDR1 is SGHRS, CDR2 YFSETQ. CDR3 length: 15 residues. After removal of 4 bases from V and 4 bases from J, the junction contained 7 bases not matched to a gene. The CDR3 protein is CASSLRTGGTETQYF. The CDR3 DNA sequence: TGCGCCAGCAGCCTGAGGACAGGGGGGACAGAGACCCAGTACTTC.

CDR3 sequence: CASSRIPDSYTEAFF. Written as DNA, the CDR3 is TGCGCCAGCAGCCGGATCCCTGACAGCTACACTGAAGCTTTCTTT. V and J are TRBV5-1 and TRBJ1-1, with a tentative D call TRBD1 (5 bases). CDR1 is SGHRS, CDR2 YFSETQ, per germline. The CDR3 extends over 15 amino acids. The V gene lost 4 bases and the J gene lost 3 bases, with 16 bases spanning the gap.

This clone came up a few times. The chain links TRBV19 to TRBJ1-2; D is possibly TRBD1 (6 bases). This CDR3 region has 17 residues. The germline CDR1 and CDR2 sequences are LNHDA and SQIVND (reference sequence). V dropped 6 bases and J dropped 4 bases, with 24 bases sitting between them. DNA for the CDR3: TGTGCCAGTAGCCCTTGGGCAGGGGATCTCCGAAGCTATGGCTACACCTTC. Protein product: CASSPWAGDLRSYGYTF.

The chain uses TRBV9 and TRBJ1-1, with D possibly being TRBD1 (6 bases). The CDR3 runs to 15 residues. Looked up from germline, CDR1 is SGDLS and CDR2 is YYNGEE. V was pared by 4 bases and J by 2 bases, with 15 bases between. The CDR3 nucleotides are TGTGCCAGCAGCCACCGGGGGGGCGCCAACACTGAAGCTTTCTTT. Encoded protein: CASSHRGGANTEAFF.

This clone was seen at least ten times. This chain connects TRBV7-9 to TRBJ2-1; weak D call: TRBD1 (6 bases). Trimming stripped 10 bases from V and 6 bases from J, with 16 bases between. This CDR3 has 13 amino acids. Germline values: CDR1 SEHNR, CDR2 FQNEAQ (reference sequence). The CDR3 reads CATQGGDGNEQFF. The CDR3, as DNA: TGTGCCACGCAAGGGGGAGATGGCAATGAGCAGTTCTTC.

This clone was observed a single time. The rearrangement uses TRBV7-2 and TRBJ2-3; 7 bases are shared with TRBD1. CDR3 length equals 16 residues. Germline loops: CDR1 SGHTA, CDR2 FQGNSA. Germline trimming cut 5 bases from V and 2 bases from J; bases unmatched to any gene: 10. The CDR3 sequence is CASSPRTGSLTDTQYF. CDR3 DNA: TGTGCCAGCAGCCCTCGGACAGGATCCCTCACAGATACGCAGTATTTT.

This clone was recorded a few times. The chain has TRBV29-1 and TRBJ1-3; D is unresolved. This CDR3 is 13 amino acids long. Trimming pared 6 bases from V and 0 bases from J, leaving 9 bases between. Germline V gives CDR1 SQVTM, CDR2 ANQGSEA. CDR3: CSVSKSSGNTIYF. As DNA, the CDR3 is TGCAGCGTGTCTAAGAGCTCTGGAAACACCATATATTTT.

Comments on this clone: Mismatch with germline at one junction end may stem from a read error. This chain connects TRBV23-1 to TRBJ2-7; D is unclear. TRBV23-1 falls under the ORF class, with uncertain function. This CDR3 spans 9 amino acids. The CDR3 sequence: CASSPTGLF. CDR3 sequence (DNA): TGCGCCAGCAGTCCGACTGGCCTCTTC.

The CDR3: CASSQTLTGGYTF. The CDR3 DNA is TGTGCCAGCAGCCAGACCCTGACGGGTGGCTACACCTTC. This sequence joins TRBV5-4 and TRBJ1-2; D is unclear. The V end was cut by 4 bases, the J end by 7 bases, with 14 bases between. CDR1 is SGHNT and CDR2 is YYREEE in the germline V gene (reference sequence). The CDR3 is 13 residues long.

J is TRBJ1-2 and V is TRBV7-8; 7 bases are shared with TRBD1. The length of the CDR3 is 14 residues. Germline trimming cut 5 bases from V and 5 bases from J; bases unmatched to any gene: 8. CDR1 and CDR2 from the germline V gene are SGHVS and FQNEAQ. As DNA, the CDR3 is TGTGCCAGCAGCCCATCAGGACAGGTGTATGGCTACACCTTC. Its translation: CASSPSGQVYGYTF. The full variable domain, rest sourced from reference TRBV7-8 and TRBJ1-2, is GAGVSQSPRYKVAKRGQDVALRCDPISGHVSLFWYQQALGQGPEFLTYFQNEAQLDKSGLPSDRFFAERPEGSVSTLKIQRTQQEDSAVYLCASSPSGQVYGYTFGSGTRLTVV.

V is TRBV5-1 and J is TRBJ2-1; perhaps TRBD1 as D (5 bases). Germline V gene lookup returns CDR1 SGHRS and CDR2 YFSETQ. The CDR3 spans 14 residues. The germline V and J ends were trimmed by 1 base and 6 bases, with 11 bases remaining between them. In DNA, the CDR3 is TGCGCCAGCAGCTTGAGGGGATGGGGCAATGAGCAGTTCTTC. Translated: CASSLRGWGNEQFF.

This chain uses TRBV28 with TRBJ1-5, with 7 bases matching TRBD1. V lost 5 bases and J lost 6; bases outside the gene matches: 7. The CDR3 extends over 14 amino acids. Germline V CDR1 and CDR2: MDHEN, SYDVKM. The CDR3 bases are TGTGCCAGCAGTGAAAACAGGGGAAGTCAGCCCCAGCATTTT. This codes for CASSENRGSQPQHF.

The genes are TRBV3-1 (or the pseudogene TRBV3-2) and TRBJ2-3; 7 nucleotides match TRBD2. J lost 4 bases, V lost 5 bases, and 9 bases had no gene match. The CDR3 is 15 amino acids. Germline loops: CDR1 LGHDT, CDR2 YNNKEL (reference sequence). In DNA form, the CDR3 reads TGTGCCAGCAGCAATGGGGGGGAGGGAGCAGATACGCAGTATTTT. This sequence encodes CASSNGGEGADTQYF.

This clone was observed a handful of times. This chain links TRBV4-3 with TRBJ1-6; 9 bases line up with TRBD1. The CDR3 has 17 residues. Trimming at V came to 1 base and at J to 9 bases, leaving 10 bases not matched to a gene. Germline V lookup: CDR1 LGHNA, CDR2 YSLEER. The CDR3 loop is CASSQATTGGKGSPLHF. DNA of the CDR3: TGCGCCAGCAGCCAAGCCACCACAGGGGGCAAAGGTTCACCCCTCCACTTT.

The DNA for the CDR3 is TGTGCCAGCAGCTTAGAACGGCTAGCGGGCACAGATACGCAGTATTTT. Protein sequence: CASSLERLAGTDTQYF. The chain is built from TRBV7-8 and TRBJ2-3; TRBD2 agrees at 7 bases. There are 16 residues in the CDR3. V lost 1 base, J lost 1 base, and 5 bases stayed unmatched. Germline V gene lookup returns CDR1 SGHVS and CDR2 FQNEAQ.